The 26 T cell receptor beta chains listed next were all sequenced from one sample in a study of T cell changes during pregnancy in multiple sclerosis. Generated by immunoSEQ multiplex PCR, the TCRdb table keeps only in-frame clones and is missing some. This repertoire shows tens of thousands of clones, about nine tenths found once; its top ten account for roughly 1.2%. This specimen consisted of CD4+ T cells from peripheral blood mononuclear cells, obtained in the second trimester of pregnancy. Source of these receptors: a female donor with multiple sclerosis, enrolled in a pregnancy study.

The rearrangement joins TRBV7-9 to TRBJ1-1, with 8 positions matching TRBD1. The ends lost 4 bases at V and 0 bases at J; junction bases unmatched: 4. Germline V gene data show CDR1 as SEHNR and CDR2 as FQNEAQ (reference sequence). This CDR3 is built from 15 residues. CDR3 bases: TGTGCCAGCAGCTCAAACAGGGGGGTGAACACTGAAGCTTTCTTT. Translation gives CASSSNRGVNTEAFF.

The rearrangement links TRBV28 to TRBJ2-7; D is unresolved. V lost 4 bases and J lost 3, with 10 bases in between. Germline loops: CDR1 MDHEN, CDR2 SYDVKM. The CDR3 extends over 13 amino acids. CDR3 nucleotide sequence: TGTGCCAGCAGTTCTAACCCGAGCTACGAGCAGTACTTC. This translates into CASSSNPSYEQYF.

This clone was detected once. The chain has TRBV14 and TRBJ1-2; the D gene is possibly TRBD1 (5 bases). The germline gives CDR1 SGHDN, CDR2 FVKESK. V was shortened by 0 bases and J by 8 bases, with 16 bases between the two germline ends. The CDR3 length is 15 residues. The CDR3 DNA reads TGTGCCAGCAGCCAAGAAGTCTGGGGGGGAGAGGGCTACACCTTC. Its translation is CASSQEVWGGEGYTF.

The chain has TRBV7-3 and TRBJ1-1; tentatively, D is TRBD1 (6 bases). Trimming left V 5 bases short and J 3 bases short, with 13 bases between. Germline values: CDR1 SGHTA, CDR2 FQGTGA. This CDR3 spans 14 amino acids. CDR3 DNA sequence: TGTGCCAGCAGCGCGACAGGCCGGGACACTGAAGCTTTCTTT. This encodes CASSATGRDTEAFF.

As DNA, the CDR3 is TGCGCCAGCAGCTTGCACGGGACTAGCGGGAGGACTAGCACAGATACGCAGTATTTT. Translated, it gives CASSLHGTSGRTSTDTQYF. V gene TRBV5-1 combines with J gene TRBJ2-3; 15 bases map to TRBD2. Trimming at V came to 1 base and at J to 0 bases, leaving 6 bases not matched to a gene. The CDR3 is 19 amino acids. Germline assignment: CDR1 SGHRS and CDR2 YFSETQ.

The CDR3 loop reads CAWSRLAGVGNEQFF. In nucleotides, the CDR3 is TGTGCCTGGAGTCGGCTAGCGGGAGTGGGGAATGAGCAGTTCTTC. V gene TRBV30 combines with J gene TRBJ2-1; 10 bases fit TRBD2. Germline CDR1 reads GTSNPN; CDR2 reads SVGIG (reference sequence). The CDR3 is made up of 15 amino acids. The trim removed 2 bases at V and 7 bases at J, leaving 8 bases unmatched.

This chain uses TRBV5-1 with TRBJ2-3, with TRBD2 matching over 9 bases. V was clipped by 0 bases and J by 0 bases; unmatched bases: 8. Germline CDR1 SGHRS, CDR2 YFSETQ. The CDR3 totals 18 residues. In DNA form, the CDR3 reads TGCGCCAGCAGCTTGGTTAGCGGGAGCGGCATTAGCACAGATACGCAGTATTTT. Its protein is CASSLVSGSGISTDTQYF.

The CDR3 spells CASSPGTSGAYEQYF. The CDR3 nucleotides are TGTGCCAGCTCACCCGGGACTAGCGGGGCCTACGAGCAGTACTTC. The chain is built from TRBV18 and TRBJ2-7; 13 nucleotides agree with TRBD2. J was trimmed by 2 bases and V by 3 bases; bases with no gene match: 1. CDR3 length equals 15 residues. The V gene's germline CDR1 is KGHSH and CDR2 LQKENI.

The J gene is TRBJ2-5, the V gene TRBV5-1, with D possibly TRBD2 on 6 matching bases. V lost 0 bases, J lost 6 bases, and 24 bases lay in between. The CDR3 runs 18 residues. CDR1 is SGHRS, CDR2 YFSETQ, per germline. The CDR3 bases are TGCGCCAGCAGCTTGGCCGGGTCCGGGGGTAACGCCCGAAAGACCCAGTACTTC. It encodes CASSLAGSGGNARKTQYF.

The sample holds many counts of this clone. CDR3 protein: CASSQAAAGSYEQYF. The CDR3 nucleotides are TGCGCCAGCAGCCAAGCTGCGGCGGGTTCCTACGAGCAGTACTTC. The V call is TRBV4-1, the J call TRBJ2-7; the D gene is possibly TRBD2 (5 bases). The CDR3 has 15 amino acids. Trimming cost V 1 base and J 1 base, with 11 bases left between them. CDR1 and CDR2 from the germline V gene are MGHRA and YSYEKL.

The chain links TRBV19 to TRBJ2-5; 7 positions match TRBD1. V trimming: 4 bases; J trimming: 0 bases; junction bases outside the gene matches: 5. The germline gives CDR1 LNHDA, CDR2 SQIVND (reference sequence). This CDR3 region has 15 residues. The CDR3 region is CASSTGQTHQETQYF. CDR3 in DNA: TGTGCCAGTAGTACGGGACAGACTCACCAAGAGACCCAGTACTTC.

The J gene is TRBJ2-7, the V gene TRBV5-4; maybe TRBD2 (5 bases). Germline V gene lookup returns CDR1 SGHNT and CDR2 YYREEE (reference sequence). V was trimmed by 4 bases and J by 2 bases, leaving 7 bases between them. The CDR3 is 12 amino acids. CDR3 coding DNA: TGTGCCAGCAGCCAACTAGCCTACGAGCAGTACTTC. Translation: CASSQLAYEQYF.

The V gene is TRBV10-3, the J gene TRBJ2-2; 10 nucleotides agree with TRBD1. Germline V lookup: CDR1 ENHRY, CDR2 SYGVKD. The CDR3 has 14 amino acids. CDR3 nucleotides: TGTGCAATCGGCGGGACAGGGGACACCGGGGAGCTGTTTTTT. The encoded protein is CAIGGTGDTGELFF.

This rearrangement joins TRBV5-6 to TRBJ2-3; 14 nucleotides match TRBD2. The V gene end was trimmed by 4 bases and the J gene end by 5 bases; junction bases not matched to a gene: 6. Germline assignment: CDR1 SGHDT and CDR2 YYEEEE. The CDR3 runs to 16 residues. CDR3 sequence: CASSLGLAGDGDTQYF. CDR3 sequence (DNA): TGTGCCAGCAGCCTGGGACTAGCGGGAGATGGAGATACGCAGTATTTT.

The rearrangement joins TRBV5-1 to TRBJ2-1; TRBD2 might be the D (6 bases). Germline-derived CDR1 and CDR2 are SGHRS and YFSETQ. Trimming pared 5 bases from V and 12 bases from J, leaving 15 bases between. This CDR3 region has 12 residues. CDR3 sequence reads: CASRQSGGTQFF. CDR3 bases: TGCGCCAGCAGACAGAGTGGGGGGACGCAGTTCTTC.

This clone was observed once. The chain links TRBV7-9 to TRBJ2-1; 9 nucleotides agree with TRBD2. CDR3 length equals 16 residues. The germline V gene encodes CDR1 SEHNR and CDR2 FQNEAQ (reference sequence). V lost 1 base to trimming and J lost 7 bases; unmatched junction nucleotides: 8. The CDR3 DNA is TGTGCCAGCAGCTTAGTTAGCGGGAGAAACTTGAATGAGCAGTTCTTC. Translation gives CASSLVSGRNLNEQFF.

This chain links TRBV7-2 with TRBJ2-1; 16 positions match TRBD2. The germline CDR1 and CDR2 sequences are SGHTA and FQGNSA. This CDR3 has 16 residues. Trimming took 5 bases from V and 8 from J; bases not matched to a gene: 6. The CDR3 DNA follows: TGTGCCAGCAGCCTAAGGGGACTAGCGGGAGGGTATGAGCAGTTCTTC. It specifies CASSLRGLAGGYEQFF.

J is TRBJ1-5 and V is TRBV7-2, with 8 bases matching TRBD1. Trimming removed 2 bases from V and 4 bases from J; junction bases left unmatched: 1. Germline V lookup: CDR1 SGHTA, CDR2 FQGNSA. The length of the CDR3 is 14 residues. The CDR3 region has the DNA TGTGCCAGCAGCTTAAGACAGGGGAATCAGCCCCAGCATTTT. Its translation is CASSLRQGNQPQHF.

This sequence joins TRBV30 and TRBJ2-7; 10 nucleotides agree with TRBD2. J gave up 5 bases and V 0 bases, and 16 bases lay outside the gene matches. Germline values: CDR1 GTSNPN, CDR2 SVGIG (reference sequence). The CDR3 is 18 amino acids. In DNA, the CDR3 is TGTGCCTGGAGTGTAAAAATATGGGGTGGGCTAGCGGGAGACGAGCAGTACTTC. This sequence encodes CAWSVKIWGGLAGDEQYF.

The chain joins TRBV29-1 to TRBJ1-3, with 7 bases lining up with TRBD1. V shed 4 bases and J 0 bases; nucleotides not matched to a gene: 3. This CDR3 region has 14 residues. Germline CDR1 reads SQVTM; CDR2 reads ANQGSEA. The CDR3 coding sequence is TGCAGCGTTGGCGACAGGGTCTCTGGAAACACCATATATTTT. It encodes CSVGDRVSGNTIYF.

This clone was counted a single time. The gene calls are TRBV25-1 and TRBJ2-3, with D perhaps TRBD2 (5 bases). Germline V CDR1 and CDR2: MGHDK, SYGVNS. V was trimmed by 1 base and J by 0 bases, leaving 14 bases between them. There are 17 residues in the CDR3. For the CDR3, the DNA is TGTGCCAGCAGTGAATCCGCGTGGAGAGGGAGCACAGATACGCAGTATTTT. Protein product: CASSESAWRGSTDTQYF.

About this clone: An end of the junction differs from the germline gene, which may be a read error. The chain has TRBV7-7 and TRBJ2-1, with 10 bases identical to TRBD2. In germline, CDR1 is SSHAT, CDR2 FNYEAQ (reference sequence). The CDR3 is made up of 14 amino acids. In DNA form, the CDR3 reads TGTGCTAGCAGCTTAGCGGGAGGCCGCGATGAGCAGTTCTTC. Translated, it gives CASSLAGGRDEQFF.

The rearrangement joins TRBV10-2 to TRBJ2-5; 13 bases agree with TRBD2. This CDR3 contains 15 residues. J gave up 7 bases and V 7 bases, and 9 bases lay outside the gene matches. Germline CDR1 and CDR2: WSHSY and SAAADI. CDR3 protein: CASTPGLAGEGTQYF. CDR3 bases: TGCGCCAGCACCCCCGGACTAGCGGGAGAGGGGACCCAGTACTTC.

The CDR3 here is CASRQGPWTEAFF. In DNA form, the CDR3 reads TGTGCCAGCCGGCAGGGGCCCTGGACTGAAGCTTTCTTT. V usage is TRBV6-4 and J usage is TRBJ1-1, with D tentatively TRBD1 (6 bases). The germline V and J ends were trimmed by 8 bases and 5 bases, with 15 bases remaining between them. This CDR3 is built from 13 residues. Germline values: CDR1 MRHNA, CDR2 SNTAGT.

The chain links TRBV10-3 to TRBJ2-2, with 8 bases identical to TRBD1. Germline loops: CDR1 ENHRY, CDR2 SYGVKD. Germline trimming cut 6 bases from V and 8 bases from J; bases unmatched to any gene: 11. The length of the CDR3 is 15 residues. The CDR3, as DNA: TGTGCCATCAGGCGCGGTCAGGGGGCGTGGGGGGAGCTGTTTTTT. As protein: CAIRRGQGAWGELFF.

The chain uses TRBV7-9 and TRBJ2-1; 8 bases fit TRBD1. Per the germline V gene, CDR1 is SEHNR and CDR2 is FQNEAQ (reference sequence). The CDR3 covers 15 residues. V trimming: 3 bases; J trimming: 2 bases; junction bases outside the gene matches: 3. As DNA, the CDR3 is TGTGCCAGCAGCTTCCGGGACAGGACCTACAATGAGCAGTTCTTC. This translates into CASSFRDRTYNEQFF.